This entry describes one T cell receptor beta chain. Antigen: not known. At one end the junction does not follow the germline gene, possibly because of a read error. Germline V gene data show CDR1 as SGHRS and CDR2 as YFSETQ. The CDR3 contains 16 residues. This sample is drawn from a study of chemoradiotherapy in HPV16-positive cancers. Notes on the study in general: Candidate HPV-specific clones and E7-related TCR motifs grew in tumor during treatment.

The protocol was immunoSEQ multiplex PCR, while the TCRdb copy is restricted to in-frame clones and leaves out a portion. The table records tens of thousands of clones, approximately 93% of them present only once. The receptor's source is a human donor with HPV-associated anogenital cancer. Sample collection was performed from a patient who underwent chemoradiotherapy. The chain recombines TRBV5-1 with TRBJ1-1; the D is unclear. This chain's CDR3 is CASSLGGVVLKTEAFF. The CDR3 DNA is TGCGCCAGCAGCTTAGGCGGGGTTGTCCTGAAGACTGAAGCTTTCTTT.